This entry concerns a single TCR beta chain. The data were produced by immunoSEQ multiplex PCR, yet TCRdb's version contains in-frame clones alone and is incomplete. The sample includes 58,000 or so clones, 75% to 90% of them seen just once. These data originate in a study of OX40 agonist ivuxolimab in advanced cancers. Baseline was the first blood sampling point, followed by cycle 4 day 1 and cycle 7 day 1. The sequence came from an adult with an advanced solid tumor such as melanoma, head and neck, liver or kidney cancer. Source: CD4+ or CD8+ T cells sorted from blood, taken in a trial of the OX40 agonist ivuxolimab.

CDR3 residues: CASSLIGTGAAGAYGYTF. DNA of the CDR3: TGTGCCAGCAGTTTAATTGGGACAGGGGCCGCTGGGGCCTATGGCTACACCTTC. V is TRBV28 and J is TRBJ1-2, with 10 bases that match TRBD1. Per germline, CDR1 MDHEN and CDR2 SYDVKM. The CDR3 contains 18 residues. Losses at the gene ends were 2 bases for V and 4 bases for J; bases not matched to a gene: 13.